This TCR beta chain appears in the sequencing data of a study of shared clonotypes between healthy human individuals. About the research overall: Every donor yielded three CD4 naive, three CD4 memory, two CD8 naive and one CD8 memory plate. Study outcomes and limitations: Clonotype sharing among donors likely depends on sequencing depth. Estimated clonotype richness was generally higher in naive than memory subsets.

The assay was immunoSEQ multiplex PCR, and TCRdb's table has in-frame clones only and misses some. This sample has some 2,400,000 clones, with 90% to 97% found just once. Note on this clone: Antigen: not known. Other nucleotide sequences from this sample produce the same CDR3.

Germline V CDR1 and CDR2: GTSNPN, SVGIG (reference sequence). The CDR3 is 14 amino acids. Trimming stripped 0 bases from V and 1 base from J, with 9 bases between. CD45RA-negative memory and CD45RA+ naive subsets were split from the CD4+ cells. Sequenced: naive CD4+ T cells sorted from blood. Described subset: CD45RA+ positively selected. The chain couples TRBV30 to TRBJ1-1; D remains ambiguous. This clonotype was obtained from a young man in good health. CDR3 region: CAWSVGHPNTEAFF. DNA of the CDR3: TGTGCCTGGAGTGTAGGTCATCCGAACACTGAAGCTTTCTTT.